This TCR beta chain was sequenced for a study of human CD8 memory T cell subsets. The TCR beta sequencing libraries came from UMI-labeled 5' RACE. TCRdb re-called the 5' RACE reads and gives one entry per CDR3 protein, without DNA. The sample holds 9,000 to 15,000 distinct CDR3 sequences. The CDR3 length is 13 residues. The germline V gene encodes CDR1 SNHLY and CDR2 FYNNEI. The sequenced sample consisted of CD8+ T cells from PBMCs. V and J are TRBV2 and TRBJ2-3; TCRdb proposes TRBD2, but this gene call is untestable without DNA. The sequence was collected from a human donor in good health. The CDR3 region is CASPGLELDTQYF.